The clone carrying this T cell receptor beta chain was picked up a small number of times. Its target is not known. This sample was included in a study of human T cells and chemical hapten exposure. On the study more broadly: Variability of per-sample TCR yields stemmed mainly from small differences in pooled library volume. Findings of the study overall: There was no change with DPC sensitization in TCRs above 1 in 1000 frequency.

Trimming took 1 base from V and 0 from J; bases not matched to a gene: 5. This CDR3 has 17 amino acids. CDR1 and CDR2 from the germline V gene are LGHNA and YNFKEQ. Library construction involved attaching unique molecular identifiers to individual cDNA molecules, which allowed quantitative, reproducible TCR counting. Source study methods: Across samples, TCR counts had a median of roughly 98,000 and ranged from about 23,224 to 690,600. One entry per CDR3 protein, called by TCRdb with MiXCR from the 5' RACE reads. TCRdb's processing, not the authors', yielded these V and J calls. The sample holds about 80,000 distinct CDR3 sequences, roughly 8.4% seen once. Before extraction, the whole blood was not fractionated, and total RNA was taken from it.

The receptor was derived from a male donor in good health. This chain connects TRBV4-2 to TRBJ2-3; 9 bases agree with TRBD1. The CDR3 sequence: CASSQGQGGPSTDTQYF. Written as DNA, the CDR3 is TGTGCCAGCAGCCAAGGACAGGGGGGACCTAGCACAGATACGCAGTATTTT.